This record concerns one T cell receptor (beta chain) sequence. No antigen is known for it. Libraries were prepared by immunoSEQ multiplex PCR; TCRdb keeps only in-frame clonotypes and omits some of them. Altogether around 150,000 clones are present, about 90% being singletons, with the ten largest covering roughly 4.2%. The sample comes from a study of cytomegalovirus exposure and HLA in healthy donors. Points from the study as a whole: Rarity held for most TCR sequences, but there were some public TCRs that occurred in many donors. Listed as cytomegalovirus-associated were around 160 TCR beta chains.

Separation from the approximately 690-subject first cohort characterized the roughly 120-subject validation cohort, to which the donors belonged. The receptor comes from a man in his late teens or twenties in good health and CMV-seropositive. Source material: PBMCs.

The CDR3 region has the DNA TGTGCCAGCAGCCGGCAGGGCACCGGGGAGCTGTTTTTT. Its protein is CASSRQGTGELFF. This sequence joins TRBV7-2 and TRBJ2-2; a possible D gene is TRBD1 (5 bases). CDR1 is SGHTA, CDR2 FQGNSA, per germline. Trimming left V 5 bases short and J 4 bases short, with 8 bases between. This CDR3 contains 13 residues.